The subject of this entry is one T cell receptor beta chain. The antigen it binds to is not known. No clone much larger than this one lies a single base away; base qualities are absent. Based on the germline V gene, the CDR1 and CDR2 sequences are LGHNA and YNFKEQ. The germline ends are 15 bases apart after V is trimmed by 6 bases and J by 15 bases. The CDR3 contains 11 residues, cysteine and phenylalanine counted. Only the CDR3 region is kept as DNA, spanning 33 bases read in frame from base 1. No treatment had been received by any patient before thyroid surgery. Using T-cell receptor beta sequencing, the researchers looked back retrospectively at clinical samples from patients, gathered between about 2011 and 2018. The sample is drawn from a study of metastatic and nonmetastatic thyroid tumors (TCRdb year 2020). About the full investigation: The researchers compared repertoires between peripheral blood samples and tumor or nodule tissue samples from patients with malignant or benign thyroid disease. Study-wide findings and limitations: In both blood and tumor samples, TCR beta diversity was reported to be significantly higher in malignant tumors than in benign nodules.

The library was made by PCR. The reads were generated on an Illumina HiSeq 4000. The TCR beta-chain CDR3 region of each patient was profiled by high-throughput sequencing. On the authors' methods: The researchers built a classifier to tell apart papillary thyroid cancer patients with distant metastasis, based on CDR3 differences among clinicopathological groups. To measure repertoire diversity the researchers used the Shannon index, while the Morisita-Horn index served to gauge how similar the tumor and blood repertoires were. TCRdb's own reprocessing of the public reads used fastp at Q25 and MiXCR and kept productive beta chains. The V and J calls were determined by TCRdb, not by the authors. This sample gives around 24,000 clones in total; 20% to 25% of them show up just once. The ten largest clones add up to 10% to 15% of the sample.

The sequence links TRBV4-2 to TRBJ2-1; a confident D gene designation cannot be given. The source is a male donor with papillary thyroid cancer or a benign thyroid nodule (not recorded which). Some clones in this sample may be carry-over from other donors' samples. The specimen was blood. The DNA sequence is TGTGCCAGCAGGACGAAAAATAGCCTGTTCTTC. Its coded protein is CASRTKNSLFF.